Shown below are 14 T cell receptor beta chains from a single sample sequenced in a study of blood T cell repertoires in COVID-19. The data were produced by immunoSEQ multiplex PCR, yet TCRdb's version contains in-frame clones alone and is incomplete. Of around 97,000 clones in the sample, around 80% were seen once. The sequenced sample consisted of peripheral blood. Every receptor here comes from a man aged 65 to 79 with acute or convalescent COVID-19.

This chain joins TRBV20-1 and TRBJ1-2; D unclear. V lost 3 bases, J lost 2 bases, and 4 bases lay in between. Germline loops: CDR1 DFQATT, CDR2 SNEGSKA (reference sequence). The CDR3 covers 11 residues. CDR3 sequence reads: CSASLNYGYTF. Written as DNA, the CDR3 is TGCAGTGCTAGCTTAAACTATGGCTACACCTTC.

The J gene is TRBJ2-5, the V gene TRBV7-3, with D maybe TRBD1 (7 bases). V lost 5 bases and J lost 5, with 15 bases in between. The CDR3 contains 14 residues. The germline CDR1 and CDR2 sequences are SGHTA and FQGTGA. The CDR3 nucleotides read TGTGCCAGCAGCCGCGGAGGGGGCGGGGAGACCCAGTACTTC. Its protein product is CASSRGGGGETQYF. Together with reference TRBV7-3 and TRBJ2-5, the CDR3 gives the full variable domain: GAGVSQTPSNKVTEKGKYVELRCDPISGHTALYWYRQSLGQGPEFLIYFQGTGAADDSGLPNDRFFAVRPEGSVSTLKIQRTERGDSAVYLCASSRGGGGETQYFGPGTRLLVL.

The genes are TRBV28 and TRBJ1-1; 12 nucleotides match TRBD1. With V trimmed by 5 bases and J by 11 bases, 12 bases remained unmatched. The germline V gene has CDR1 MDHEN and CDR2 SYDVKM. CDR3 length: 15 residues. The CDR3 is CASSPPGQGARTAFF. Written as DNA, the CDR3 is TGTGCCAGCAGTCCACCGGGACAGGGGGCAAGGACGGCTTTCTTT. The complete variable domain, with remaining parts taken from reference TRBV28 and TRBJ1-1, reads DVKVTQSSRYLVKRTGEKVFLECVQDMDHENMFWYRQDPGLGLRLIYFSYDVKMKEKGDIPEGYSVSREKKERFSLILESASTNQTSMYLCASSPPGQGARTAFFGQGTRLTVV.

J is TRBJ1-1 and V is TRBV18; the match to TRBD1 covers 11 bases. Germline CDR1 and CDR2: KGHSH and LQKENI. Trimming at V came to 4 bases and at J to 4 bases, leaving 11 bases not matched to a gene. The CDR3 runs 17 residues. CDR3 nucleotide sequence: TGTGCCAGCTCACAGCTGGGGACAGGGGGAGTGGGCACTGAAGCTTTCTTT. It translates to CASSQLGTGGVGTEAFF.

This rearrangement joins TRBV4-3 to TRBJ1-1, with 8 bases matching TRBD1. This CDR3 comprises 13 residues. Germline V gene sequence: CDR1 LGHNA, CDR2 YSLEER. V trimming: 1 base; J trimming: 10 bases; junction bases outside the gene matches: 5. CDR3 in DNA: TGCGCCAGCAGCCAAGGACAGGGGCAGGGAGCTTTCTTT. It encodes CASSQGQGQGAFF.

The gene calls are TRBV13 and TRBJ2-7; D not certain. V dropped 1 base and J dropped 3 bases, with 10 bases sitting between them. The CDR3 has 14 amino acids. Germline V gives CDR1 PRHDT, CDR2 FYEKMQ (reference sequence). CDR3: CASSLAKTDYEQYF. CDR3 coding DNA: TGTGCCAGCAGCTTAGCCAAAACTGACTACGAGCAGTACTTC.

The chain links TRBV7-9 to TRBJ2-3; 9 bases are shared with TRBD2. V lost 4 bases to trimming and J lost 5 bases; unmatched junction nucleotides: 7. Germline V gene data show CDR1 as SEHNR and CDR2 as FQNEAQ (reference sequence). CDR3 length: 15 amino acids. In DNA form, the CDR3 reads TGTGCCAGCAGCTCCGTAGCGGGAGACCAAGATACGCAGTATTTT. Its translation: CASSSVAGDQDTQYF.

The V gene is TRBV11-3, the J gene TRBJ2-3, with D perhaps TRBD1 (6 bases). The CDR3 has 14 residues. V lost 5 bases, J lost 3 bases, and 12 bases lay in between. CDR1 is SGHNT, CDR2 YENEEA, per germline. The chain's CDR3 is CASSQNRETDTQYF. The CDR3 DNA reads TGTGCCAGCAGCCAAAACAGGGAGACAGATACGCAGTATTTT.

The chain is built from TRBV7-6 and TRBJ2-3; 7 bases are shared with TRBD2. CDR3 length equals 16 residues. CDR1 is SGHVS and CDR2 is FNYEAQ in the germline V gene. J was trimmed by 2 bases and V by 5 bases; bases with no gene match: 10. This chain's CDR3 is CASSPSRGSFTDTQYF. CDR3 DNA: TGTGCCAGCAGCCCGTCGCGGGGGAGTTTCACAGATACGCAGTATTTT.

J is TRBJ1-3 and V is TRBV19, with a possible D match to TRBD1 (6 bases). Germline CDR1 LNHDA, CDR2 SQIVND (reference sequence). V was shortened by 4 bases and J by 0 bases, with 7 bases between the two germline ends. The CDR3 consists of 14 residues. The CDR3 loop reads CASSTGDSGNTIYF. CDR3 nucleotides: TGTGCCAGTAGTACAGGGGACTCTGGAAACACCATATATTTT.

V and J are TRBV5-1 and TRBJ2-3, with D hard to call. The length of the CDR3 is 14 residues. Looked up from germline, CDR1 is SGHRS and CDR2 is YFSETQ. The ends were cut back, 4 bases at V and 6 bases at J, with 15 bases in the middle. The CDR3 reads CASSLDWPKDTQYF. CDR3 in DNA: TGCGCCAGCAGCCTCGACTGGCCGAAGGATACGCAGTATTTT.

This rearrangement joins TRBV29-1 to TRBJ1-2, with 7 bases fitting TRBD1. In germline, CDR1 is SQVTM, CDR2 ANQGSEA. J gave up 3 bases and V 7 bases, and 8 bases lay outside the gene matches. CDR3 length: 13 amino acids. The CDR3: CSAQGGLYYGYTF. CDR3 in DNA: TGCAGCGCCCAGGGGGGCCTCTACTATGGCTACACCTTC.

The J gene is TRBJ2-1, the V gene TRBV7-9; 7 nucleotides align to TRBD2. J lost 3 bases, V lost 6 bases, and 8 bases had no gene match. Germline CDR1 is SEHNR and CDR2 is FQNEAQ (reference sequence). The CDR3 is made up of 15 amino acids. The CDR3 DNA follows: TGTGCCAGCAGGATGCGGGGCGGGAGCTACAATGAGCAGTTCTTC. Its protein product is CASRMRGGSYNEQFF.

This clone was seen a single time. This chain connects TRBV7-2 to TRBJ2-5; 9 bases align to TRBD2. The germline V gene encodes CDR1 SGHTA and CDR2 FQGNSA. CDR3 length equals 18 residues. With V trimmed by 1 base and J by 2 bases, 11 bases remained unmatched. This chain's CDR3 is CASSLVTSGVTPQETQYF. The CDR3 nucleotides read TGTGCCAGCAGCTTAGTGACTAGCGGAGTGACACCACAAGAGACCCAGTACTTC.